This is a list of T cell receptor beta chains from one sample in a study of metastatic and nonmetastatic thyroid tumors. TCRdb redid the clone calls on the PCR reads using MiXCR. The repertoire has about 19,000 clones, around 16% of them found once; the top ten carry around 20%. Material: blood. These receptors originate from a male donor with papillary thyroid cancer or a benign thyroid nodule (not recorded which). Some clones in this sample may be carry-over from other donors' samples. CDR3s include the opening cysteine and the closing phenylalanine or tryptophan.

>TRBJ2-7|TRBV27
CASSLKGTGARYEQYF
>TRBJ2-7|TRBV6-2/TRBV6-3
CASSGTSGFSYEQYF
>TRBJ2-6|TRBV20-1
CSAPSGTQGSGANVLTF
>TRBJ2-5|TRBV15
CATSRGGLAGVGETQYF
>TRBJ2-3|TRBV11-2
CASSPRLAGGGTDTQYF
>TRBJ2-5|TRBV19
CASSIGPKETQYF
>TRBJ2-7|TRBV20-1
CSADSPMSSYEQYF
>TRBJ2-2|TRBV6-5
CASSYQSTGELFF
>TRBJ1-1|TRBV6-2/TRBV6-3
CASSYSYSNEAFF
>TRBJ2-7|TRBV7-9
CASSPINSYEQYF
>TRBJ1-1|TRBV7-9
CASSLGLREAFF
>TRBJ2-5|TRBV15
CATSRDRWETQYF
>TRBJ2-1|TRBV27
CASSLQTSGTTICEFF
>TRBJ2-7|TRBV11-1
CASSGEGLVEQYF
>TRBJ1-2|TRBV7-9
CASSLETANYGYTF
>TRBJ2-7|TRBV5-5
CASSLEQGAIHEQYF
>TRBJ2-3|TRBV12-3/TRBV12-4
CASSWGNWADTQYF
>TRBJ2-1|TRBV11-2
CASSFIRGPYNEQFF
>TRBJ1-5|TRBV28
CASSLFVLLRGLVEGNQPQHF
>TRBJ1-4|TRBV20-1
CSAEDSGLNEKLFF
>TRBJ2-1|TRBV6-6
CASSYPIELAGGVHEQFF
>TRBJ2-6|TRBV11-1
CASSNPGGLGANVLTF
>TRBJ1-2|TRBV30
CAWSVLGGAGGYTF
>TRBJ2-3|TRBV6-1
CASSVSLGTDTQYF
>TRBJ2-7|TRBV30
CAWTDDTELYF
>TRBJ1-1|TRBV28
CASSLPPGLGTEAFF
>TRBJ2-1|TRBV6-2/TRBV6-3
CASRQLGPNINEQFF
>TRBJ2-7|TRBV12-3/TRBV12-4
CASSLGGGEQYF
>TRBJ1-1|TRBV7-8
CASSLTGITEAFF
>TRBJ2-3|TRBV9
CASSPRSSGVTDTQYF
>TRBJ2-1|TRBV19
CASSDGPGLAYFNEQFF
>TRBJ2-3|TRBV27
CASSPRDRITDTQYF
>TRBJ2-7|TRBV11-2
CASSKEGLAYEQYF
>TRBJ1-1|TRBV7-2
CVSSWDKRFEAFF
>TRBJ2-7|TRBV20-1
CSAADQRSSYEQYF
>TRBJ2-7|TRBV20-1
CSARDIRYEQYF
>TRBJ2-3|TRBV5-1
CASSVGTGTDTQYF
>TRBJ1-1|TRBV7-2
CASSFWGRAEAFF
>TRBJ2-7|TRBV30
CAWRLAGGGTYEQYF
>TRBJ2-5|TRBV29-1
CSVEDFRGAETQYF
>TRBJ1-5|TRBV7-9
CASSFPGHHQPQHF
>TRBJ2-1|TRBV10-3
CAGYLAGVRFGEQFF
>TRBJ2-1|TRBV4-3
CASSQDYPPGQGANEQFF
>TRBJ2-4|TRBV27
CASSSGLLGKNIQYF
>TRBJ1-2|TRBV27
CASRSTANYGYTF
>TRBJ2-2|TRBV6-2/TRBV6-3
CASRLELGRSTGELFF
>TRBJ2-7|TRBV18
CASSPRGTSVNSYEQYF
>TRBJ1-1|TRBV12-3/TRBV12-4
CASSWVVEAFF
>TRBJ1-4|TRBV20-1
CSASGVTGGEKLFF
>TRBJ1-1|TRBV6-1
CASRTANTEAFF
>TRBJ2-7|TRBV9
CASSVGEVFYEQYF
>TRBJ1-3|TRBV28
CASNYDRLSGNTIYF
>TRBJ2-5|TRBV11-3
CASSQLSSGFETQYF
>TRBJ1-4|TRBV2
CASKTGVTLANEKLFF
>TRBJ1-5|TRBV19
CASSMIGSNQPQHF
>TRBJ2-7|TRBV6-2/TRBV6-3
CASSPPLMDSEQYF